These 22 T cell receptor beta chains were sequenced from one sample in a study of T cell responses to AZD1222 COVID-19 vaccine (dated by TCRdb to 2020 to 2022). Library preparation was by the immunoSEQ multiplex PCR assay. TCRdb obtained this table from immuneACCESS and retained in-frame rearrangements with V and J assigned. These tables miss some clones; where compared with another copy, unresolved V genes account for less than half of the shortfall, and the remainder is unexplained. Present in this sample are more than 95,000 clones, 90% of which were seen just once. Together, the top ten hold about 5% of the sample. What this sample's time point label stands for: baseline before first vaccination. The sequencing here drew on peripheral blood, taken on day 0 of AZD1222 vaccination. The source of these receptors is an adult in good health.

This chain joins TRBV5-4 and TRBJ2-7; TRBD2 agrees at 11 bases. The V gene end was trimmed by 0 bases and the J gene end by 6 bases; junction bases not matched to a gene: 5. The CDR3 sequence is 15 residues long. Germline assignment: CDR1 SGHNT and CDR2 YYREEE (reference sequence). Here the CDR3 reads CASSLAGLAGGEQYF. In DNA, the CDR3 is TGTGCCAGCAGCTTGGCCGGGCTAGCGGGGGGCGAGCAGTACTTC.

The V call is TRBV27, the J call TRBJ1-5; 8 bases map to TRBD1. Germline V lookup: CDR1 MNHEY, CDR2 SMNVEV (reference sequence). With 2 bases clipped from V and 2 bases from J, the junction kept 2 bases outside the gene matches. CDR3 length equals 15 residues. CDR3 loop: CASSLGRGRNQPQHF. CDR3 coding DNA: TGTGCCAGCAGTTTAGGCAGGGGGCGCAATCAGCCCCAGCATTTT.

The chain couples TRBV5-1 to TRBJ1-4; D is perhaps TRBD1 (5 bases). V was cut by 3 bases and J by 7 bases, with 13 bases left in between. The CDR3 covers 14 residues. Germline values: CDR1 SGHRS, CDR2 YFSETQ. The DNA of the CDR3 is TGCGCCAGCAGCTGGCAGGGAGGGGCTGAAAAACTGTTTTTT. It codes for CASSWQGGAEKLFF.

The chain carries TRBV25-1 and TRBJ2-7, with D perhaps assigned TRBD1 or TRBD2 (5 bases each). Trimming took off 5 bases at V and 3 bases at J, with 14 bases between the two ends. The germline gives CDR1 MGHDK, CDR2 SYGVNS. The CDR3 covers 14 residues. Here the CDR3 DNA reads TGTGCCAGCAGTACTACAGGCCGGGACTACGAGCAGTACTTC. Its translation is CASSTTGRDYEQYF.

The chain has TRBV27 and TRBJ2-1; 9 bases map to TRBD1. The CDR3 sequence is 15 residues long. CDR1 is MNHEY, CDR2 SMNVEV, per germline (reference sequence). The junction had 6 bases not matched to a gene; V was cut back by 4 bases and J by 5 bases. Here the CDR3 DNA reads TGTGCCAGCAGTTCTGGACAGGGGATCAACAATGAGCAGTTCTTC. Translated: CASSSGQGINNEQFF.

The V call is TRBV2, the J call TRBJ1-2; TRBD1 matches 7 bases. With V trimmed by 5 bases and J by 10 bases, 4 bases remained unmatched. The CDR3 contains 11 residues. Germline CDR1 SNHLY, CDR2 FYNNEI. The CDR3 DNA is TGTGCCAGCAGTCCCGGGACAGACTACACCTTC. Translated: CASSPGTDYTF.

V gene TRBV7-8 combines with J gene TRBJ1-1; D might be TRBD1 (6 bases). The CDR3 is made up of 15 amino acids. Germline values: CDR1 SGHVS, CDR2 FQNEAQ. Trimming took off 5 bases at V and 0 bases at J, with 13 bases between the two ends. The CDR3 loop is CASSLGRGLNTEAFF. The CDR3 DNA is TGTGCCAGCAGCCTAGGTCGGGGGCTGAACACTGAAGCTTTCTTT.

The chain combines TRBV4-2 with TRBJ1-5, with D possibly matching TRBD1 (6 bases). CDR1 is LGHNA, CDR2 YNFKEQ, per germline. V dropped 1 base and J dropped 5 bases, with 15 bases sitting between them. The CDR3 is 16 residues long. The CDR3 DNA is TGTGCCAGCAGCCAAGGTCACAGGGAGAGGGATCAGCCCCAGCATTTT. This gives the protein CASSQGHRERDQPQHF.

This rearrangement joins TRBV2 to TRBJ1-2, with 8 bases matching TRBD1. The CDR3 is made up of 14 amino acids. Germline V CDR1 and CDR2: SNHLY, FYNNEI. J lost 2 bases, V lost 6 bases, and 5 bases had no gene match. As DNA, the CDR3 is TGTGCCAGCAGCGCGGACAGGGCCAACTATGGCTACACCTTC. Protein product: CASSADRANYGYTF.

The chain recombines TRBV13 with TRBJ2-7; weak D call: TRBD1 (7 bases). Trimming took 5 bases from V and 3 from J, leaving 17 bases between them. The CDR3 spans 15 residues. CDR1 is PRHDT and CDR2 is FYEKMQ in the germline V gene (reference sequence). The CDR3 protein is CASSLRGTVGYEQYF. DNA for the CDR3: TGTGCCAGCAGCCTCCGGGGGACAGTTGGCTACGAGCAGTACTTC.

The chain's CDR3 is CASSSGGSNQPQHF. CDR3 in DNA: TGTGCCAGCAGTTCCGGGGGTAGCAATCAGCCCCAGCATTTT. V is TRBV28 and J is TRBJ1-5; D perhaps matches TRBD1 (5 bases). CDR1 and CDR2 (germline): MDHEN, SYDVKM. This CDR3 contains 14 residues. V was cut by 4 bases and J by 0 bases, with 7 bases left in between.

The chain links TRBV27 to TRBJ1-2; the D gene is possibly TRBD1 (6 bases). Germline loops: CDR1 MNHEY, CDR2 SMNVEV (reference sequence). This CDR3 region has 17 residues. Between the trimmed V and J ends, which lost 4 bases and 8 bases, there was a span of 26 bases. The CDR3 reads CASSSINTGSRVSGYTF. Here the CDR3 DNA reads TGTGCCAGCAGTTCCATCAACACAGGGTCAAGAGTCAGCGGCTACACCTTC.

The gene calls are TRBV7-2 and TRBJ2-1; possible D gene TRBD2, 6 bases. The CDR3 loop spans 14 amino acids. The germline gives CDR1 SGHTA, CDR2 FQGNSA. The V end lost 4 bases, the J end lost 8 bases, and 15 bases lay between the germline ends. This chain's CDR3 is CASSSRLGLDEQFF. CDR3 coding DNA: TGTGCCAGCAGCTCGAGACTAGGTCTCGATGAGCAGTTCTTC.

The chain links TRBV30 to TRBJ2-3; 8 nucleotides line up with TRBD2. The junction had 9 bases not matched to a gene; V was cut back by 3 bases and J by 4 bases. Germline lookup yields CDR1 GTSNPN and CDR2 SVGIG (reference sequence). This CDR3 has 15 amino acids. This CDR3 reads CAWSVGGVSADTQYF. CDR3 in DNA: TGTGCCTGGAGCGTCGGGGGGGTGAGCGCAGATACGCAGTATTTT.

This clone appeared a single time. The gene calls are TRBV30 and TRBJ1-3; TRBD1 agrees at 7 bases. After removal of 1 base from V and 9 bases from J, the junction contained 3 bases not matched to a gene. Germline assignment: CDR1 GTSNPN and CDR2 SVGIG (reference sequence). This CDR3 comprises 12 residues. CDR3 DNA: TGTGCCTGGAGTGAACAGGGGACCACCATATATTTT. Translation: CAWSEQGTTIYF.

The chain links TRBV7-2 to TRBJ1-5; 7 bases match TRBD1. The CDR3 runs 17 residues. The ends lost 5 bases at V and 0 bases at J; junction bases unmatched: 10. The germline V gene has CDR1 SGHTA and CDR2 FQGNSA. CDR3: CASSPRTGVYSNQPQHF. CDR3 nucleotide sequence: TGTGCCAGCAGCCCAAGGACAGGAGTTTATAGCAATCAGCCCCAGCATTTT.

The chain recombines TRBV11-2 with TRBJ2-2; weak D call: TRBD1 (6 bases). V shed 5 bases and J shed 5 bases, with 15 bases lying between them. The CDR3 is made up of 15 amino acids. Looked up from germline, CDR1 is SGHAT and CDR2 is FQNNGV. Written as DNA, the CDR3 is TGTGCCAGCAGCCCCCCACAGGGATATACCGGGGAGCTGTTTTTT. This encodes CASSPPQGYTGELFF.

DNA of the CDR3: TGTGCCAGCAGTTTACGAGATAACACCGGGGAGCTGTTTTTT. Encoded protein: CASSLRDNTGELFF. The V and J genes are TRBV27 and TRBJ2-2; D call uncertain. Germline lookup yields CDR1 MNHEY and CDR2 SMNVEV (reference sequence). Trimming took off 2 bases at V and 2 bases at J, with 6 bases between the two ends. The CDR3 has 14 residues.

The rearrangement joins TRBV12-3 or TRBV12-4 to TRBJ2-3; no firm D call. Trimming pared 5 bases from V and 4 bases from J, leaving 7 bases between. The CDR3 runs 12 residues. CDR3 coding DNA: TGTGCCAGCAGTGTCCTACCAGATACGCAGTATTTT. Translated: CASSVLPDTQYF.

The chain is built from TRBV19 and TRBJ1-1, with TRBD1 as a possible D gene (5 bases). V gave up 5 bases and J gave up 0 bases, with 13 bases separating them. Per the germline V gene, CDR1 is LNHDA and CDR2 is SQIVND (reference sequence). CDR3 length: 15 amino acids. CDR3 sequence (DNA): TGTGCCAGTAGTTCCTGGGGGGGGTTGAACACTGAAGCTTTCTTT. Encoded protein: CASSSWGGLNTEAFF.

V usage is TRBV29-1 and J usage is TRBJ2-7; D remains ambiguous. Trimming shortened V by 4 bases and J by 3 bases, and 13 bases separated the two germline ends. CDR3 length: 13 amino acids. In germline, CDR1 is SQVTM, CDR2 ANQGSEA. For the CDR3, the DNA is TGCAGCGTTGCTCTGAAACTTGGCTACGAGCAGTACTTC. Translation gives CSVALKLGYEQYF.

This clone was detected a few times. This chain joins TRBV14 and TRBJ2-3; TRBD1 aligns across 8 bases. The ends lost 2 bases at V and 3 bases at J; junction bases unmatched: 7. This CDR3 comprises 16 residues. Germline CDR1 reads SGHDN; CDR2 reads FVKESK. CDR3 nucleotides: TGTGCCAGCAGCCAAATCCAGGGGGCAGGTACAGATACGCAGTATTTT. Amino acid sequence: CASSQIQGAGTDTQYF.